Listed below are T cell receptor beta chains from one sample, sequenced in a study of cytomegalovirus exposure and HLA in healthy donors. Method: immunoSEQ multiplex PCR; TCRdb's copy keeps in-frame clones and lacks some. The sample holds 90,000 to 130,000 clones, roughly 80% seen once. The specimen sequenced was PBMCs. The receptors stem from a man aged 25-40 years in good health and CMV-seropositive. The CDR3 runs from the conserved cysteine through the conserved F or W. A D gene is named only where the DNA matches it firmly.

>NA|TRBV2|TRBJ1-3
CASSEIGRGNTIYF
TGTGCCAGCAGCGAAATAGGGAGAGGAAACACCATATATTTT
>TRBD1|TRBV5-1|TRBJ2-3
CASSLGDRFTDTQYF
TGCGCCAGCAGCTTGGGGGACAGGTTCACAGATACGCAGTATTTT
>TRBD1|TRBV6-6|TRBJ2-1
CASSHGQKQGDEQFF
TGTGCCAGCAGTCACGGACAGAAGCAGGGGGATGAGCAGTTCTTC
>NA|TRBV6-5|TRBJ2-3
CASSSRGWGTDTQYF
TGTGCCAGCAGTTCTCGGGGGTGGGGCACAGATACGCAGTATTTT
>NA|TRBV30|TRBJ1-1
CASSRETEAFF
TGTGCCTCCAGTCGGGAGACTGAAGCTTTCTTT
>TRBD2|TRBV5-5|TRBJ2-1
CASLLPLADYNEQFF
TGTGCCAGCCTTCTACCTCTAGCGGACTACAATGAGCAGTTCTTC
>NA|TRBV7-9|TRBJ1-1
CASRSGGWSTEAFF
TGTGCCAGCAGATCTGGAGGGTGGAGCACTGAAGCTTTCTTT
>NA|TRBV27|TRBJ1-4
CASSHRATNEKLFF
TGTGCCAGCAGTCACAGGGCAACTAATGAAAAACTGTTTTTT
>TRBD2|TRBV14|TRBJ2-7
CASRPGLSYEQYF
TGTGCCAGCAGACCGGGACTATCCTACGAGCAGTACTTC
>NA|TRBV11-3|TRBJ1-5
CASSLDCPKLNQPQHF
TGTGCCAGCAGCTTAGATTGCCCAAAACTCAATCAGCCCCAGCATTTT
>TRBD1|TRBV9|TRBJ2-7
CASSVAGTGGPYEQCF
TGTGCCAGCAGCGTAGCGGGGACAGGGGGTCCCTACGAGCAGTGCTTC
>TRBD1|TRBV5-1|TRBJ1-2
CASSLQGAPEYGYTF
TGCGCCAGCAGCTTACAGGGGGCTCCTGAATATGGCTACACCTTC
>TRBD1|TRBV18|TRBJ1-2
CASSQDRVKGGYTF
TGTGCCAGCTCACAAGACAGGGTAAAGGGCGGCTACACCTTC